By share, the clone carrying this T cell receptor (beta chain) counts as medium-sized. What it binds is not known. Because the library targeted alpha chains, this beta chain is an off-target read whose size means little. One entry per CDR3 protein, called by TCRdb with MiXCR from the 5' RACE reads. This repertoire shows 5,000 to 6,500 distinct CDR3 sequences, roughly 5.2% found once; its top ten account for approximately 23%. Regarding time point: sample taken at primary tumor resection. Unsorted whole RNA samples from tumor, nontumor lung or frozen PBMC were sequenced. The data originate from a study of spatial heterogeneity in lung cancer. Overall study: Across tumor regions, counts of TCR transcripts showed a strong correlation with a T cell module score derived from matched bulk RNA-seq. TCR and UMI combinations that were unique each appeared, on average, more than ten times in raw reads.

Study-wide results and limits: The study found that expanded intratumoral alpha and beta TCR counts tracked tumor mutation counts.

There are 14 residues in the CDR3. Trimming cost V 4 bases and J 7 bases; bases outside gene matches: 7. CDR1 is PRHDT, CDR2 FYEKMQ, per germline (reference sequence). This sample comprised lung tumor tissue, obtained at surgery. This chain links TRBV13 with TRBJ1-2; 9 nucleotides match TRBD1. This clonotype was sampled from a male donor with early-stage non-small cell lung cancer. This CDR3 is CASSYNTGGVGYTF. The CDR3 DNA reads as TGTGCCAGCAGCTATAATACAGGGGGCGTTGGCTACACCTTC. The variable domain in full, with the rest retrieved from reference TRBV13 and TRBJ1-2, is AAGVIQSPRHLIKEKRETATLKCYPIPRHDTVYWYQQGPGQDPQFLISFYEKMQSDKGSIPDRFSAQQFSDYHSELNMSSLELGDSALYFCASSYNTGGVGYTFGSGTRLTVV.